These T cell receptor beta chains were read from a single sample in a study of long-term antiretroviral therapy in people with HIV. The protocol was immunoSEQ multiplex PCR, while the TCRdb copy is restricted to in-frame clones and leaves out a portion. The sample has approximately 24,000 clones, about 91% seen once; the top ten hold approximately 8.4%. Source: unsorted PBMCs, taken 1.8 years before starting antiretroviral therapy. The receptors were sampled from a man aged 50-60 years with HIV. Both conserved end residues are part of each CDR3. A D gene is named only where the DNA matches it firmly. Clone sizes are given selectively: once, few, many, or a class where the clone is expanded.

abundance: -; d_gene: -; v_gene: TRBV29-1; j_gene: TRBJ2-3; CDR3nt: TGCAGCGTTGATATTGGGTCAGATACGCAGTATTTT; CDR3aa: CSVDIGSDTQYF
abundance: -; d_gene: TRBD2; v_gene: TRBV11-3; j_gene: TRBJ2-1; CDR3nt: TGTGCCAGCAGTACCTTTAGCGGGGGGTACAATGAGCAGTTCTTC; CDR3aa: CASSTFSGGYNEQFF
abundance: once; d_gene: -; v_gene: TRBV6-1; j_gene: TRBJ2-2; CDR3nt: TGTGCCAGCAGCGACGGGACTGCGGAGCTGTTTTTT; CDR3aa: CASSDGTAELFF
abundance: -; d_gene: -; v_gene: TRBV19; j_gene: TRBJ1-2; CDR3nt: TGTGCCAGTACGGTAGCAGGCGCTAACTATGGCTACACCTTC; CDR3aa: CASTVAGANYGYTF
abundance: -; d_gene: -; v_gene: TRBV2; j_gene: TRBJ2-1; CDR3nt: TGTGCTGTTCCTGGGGATAATGAGCAGTTCTTC; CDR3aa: CAVPGDNEQFF
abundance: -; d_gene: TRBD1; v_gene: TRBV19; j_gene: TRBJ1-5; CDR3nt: TGTGCCAGTGGCCCGGGACAGGGGGCTAGTCAGCCCCAGCATTTT; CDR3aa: CASGPGQGASQPQHF
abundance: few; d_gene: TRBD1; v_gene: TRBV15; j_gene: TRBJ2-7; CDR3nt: TGTGCCACCAGCAGAGGGACAGGCTCGTCATACGAGCAGTACTTC; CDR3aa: CATSRGTGSSYEQYF
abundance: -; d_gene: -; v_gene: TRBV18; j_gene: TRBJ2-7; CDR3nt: TGTGCCAGCTCACCCCCGTCCTCTTACGAGCAGTACTTC; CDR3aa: CASSPPSSYEQYF
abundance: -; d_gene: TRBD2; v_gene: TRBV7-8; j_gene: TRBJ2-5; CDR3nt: TGTGCCAGCAGCCAACCGGGGCTAGCGGGAGATACCCAGTACTTC; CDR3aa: CASSQPGLAGDTQYF
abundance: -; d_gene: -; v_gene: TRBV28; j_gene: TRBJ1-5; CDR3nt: TGTGCCAGCAGTTTAAGCCTGCCAGGGCATAGCAATCAGCCCCAGCATTTT; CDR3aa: CASSLSLPGHSNQPQHF
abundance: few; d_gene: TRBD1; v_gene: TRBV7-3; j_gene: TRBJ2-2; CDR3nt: TGTGCCAGCAGCCCCGGGACAGGGGGGTCCGGGGAGCTGTTTTTT; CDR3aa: CASSPGTGGSGELFF
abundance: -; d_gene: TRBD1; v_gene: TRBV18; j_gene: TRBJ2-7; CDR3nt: TGTGCCAGCTCTGCTACGGGACAGGGATACGAGCAGTACTTC; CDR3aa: CASSATGQGYEQYF
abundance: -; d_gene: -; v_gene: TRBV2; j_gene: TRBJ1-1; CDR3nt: TGTGCCAGCAGGTCAAGGGTACTGAACACTGAAGCTTTCTTT; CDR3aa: CASRSRVLNTEAFF
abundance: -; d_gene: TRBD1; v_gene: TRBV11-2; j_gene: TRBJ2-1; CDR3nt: TGTGCCAGCAGCTTAGTTCCTGGGACAGGGACCATAGGGAATGAGCAGTTCTTC; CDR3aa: CASSLVPGTGTIGNEQFF
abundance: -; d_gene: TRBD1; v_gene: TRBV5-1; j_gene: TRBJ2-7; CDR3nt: TGCGCCAGCAGCCCAGGGACAGGGGGAGGGGAGCAGTACTTC; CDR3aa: CASSPGTGGGEQYF
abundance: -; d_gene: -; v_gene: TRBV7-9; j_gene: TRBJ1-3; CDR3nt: TGTGCCAGCAGCCGGCTCGGGTCGCCTGGAAACACCATATATTTT; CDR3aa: CASSRLGSPGNTIYF
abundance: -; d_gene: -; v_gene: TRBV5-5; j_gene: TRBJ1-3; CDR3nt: TGTGCCAGCAGCTTGCGCGGTGGAAACACCATATATTTT; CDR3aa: CASSLRGGNTIYF
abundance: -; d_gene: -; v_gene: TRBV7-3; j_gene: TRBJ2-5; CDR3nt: TGTGCCAGCGTCAAATGGAATCGGGACTGGTCCGTGGAGACCCAGTACTTC; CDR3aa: CASVKWNRDWSVETQYF
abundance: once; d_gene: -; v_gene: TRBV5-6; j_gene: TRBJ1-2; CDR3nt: TGTGCCAGCAGCTTGGCCTGGGCGAACTATGGCTACACCTTC; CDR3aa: CASSLAWANYGYTF
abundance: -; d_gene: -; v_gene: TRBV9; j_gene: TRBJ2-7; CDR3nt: TGTGCCAGCAGCCTGACAGCCGTCAGCTCCTACGAGCAGTACTTC; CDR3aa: CASSLTAVSSYEQYF
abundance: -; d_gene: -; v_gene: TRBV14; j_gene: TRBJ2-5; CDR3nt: TGTGCCAGCAGCCTTCGACGAGCGGAGACCCAGTACTTC; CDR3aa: CASSLRRAETQYF
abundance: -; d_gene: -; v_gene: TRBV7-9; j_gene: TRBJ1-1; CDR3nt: TGTGCCAGCAGCTTAGAGGGAGGTATCACTGAAGCTTTCTTT; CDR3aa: CASSLEGGITEAFF
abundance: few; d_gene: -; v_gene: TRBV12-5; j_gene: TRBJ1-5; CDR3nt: TGTGCTAGTGGTTTGACGCGAAAGGGGCGCTATCAGCCCCAGCATTTT; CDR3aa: CASGLTRKGRYQPQHF